These 25 T cell receptor beta chains share one sample of origin, sequenced in a study of T cells in Graves' hyperthyroidism and ophthalmopathy. There were TCR beta CDR3 regions amplified from RNA transcripts. Using the HTBI primer set, a first-round RT-PCR was run on the TCR CDR3. Each CDR3 protein gets one entry after TCRdb re-called the multiplex PCR reads with MiXCR. The table records 380,000 or so distinct CDR3 sequences, approximately 20% of them present only once. The sequencing sample was made of blood. The receptor set was obtained from a woman aged 18-35 years with Graves' hyperthyroidism.

At least ten counts were recorded for this clonotype. The genes are TRBV12-3 or TRBV12-4 and TRBJ2-2, with 10 bases aligning to TRBD2. Trimming took 1 base from V and 1 from J; bases not matched to a gene: 9. The CDR3 consists of 19 residues. CDR3: CASSLEVAGGDRNTGELFF. The CDR3 coding sequence is TGTGCCAGCAGTTTAGAAGTAGCGGGGGGTGACCGGAACACCGGGGAGCTGTTTTTT.

Ten or more counts support this clonotype. The V call is TRBV4-2, the J call TRBJ2-5; no definite D call. The ends were cut back, 1 base at V and 2 bases at J, with 8 bases in the middle. The CDR3 consists of 14 residues. The germline gives CDR1 LGHNA, CDR2 YNFKEQ. The CDR3 region is CASSQGVFQETQYF. As DNA, the CDR3 is TGTGCCAGCAGCCAAGGGGTATTTCAAGAGACCCAGTACTTC.

This clonotype was observed at least ten times. The chain uses TRBV11-2 and TRBJ2-2; 8 bases line up with TRBD1. Germline-derived CDR1 and CDR2 are SGHAT and FQNNGV. With 0 bases clipped from V and 2 bases from J, the junction kept 17 bases outside the gene matches. The CDR3 covers 21 residues. The CDR3 DNA reads as TGTGCCAGCAGCTTAGATTTGCGGACAGGGCCCTACAACCGAAACACCGGGGAGCTGTTTTTT. Amino acid sequence: CASSLDLRTGPYNRNTGELFF.

This clonotype was found a few times. The chain couples TRBV20-1 to TRBJ2-4; 7 nucleotides align to TRBD1. The CDR3 covers 14 residues. CDR1 is DFQATT, CDR2 SNEGSKA, per germline (reference sequence). After removal of 3 bases from V and 7 bases from J, the junction contained 9 bases not matched to a gene. CDR3 amino acids: CSASYGTAANIQYF. Written as DNA, the CDR3 is TGCAGTGCTAGCTACGGGACAGCTGCGAACATTCAGTACTTC.

J is TRBJ1-2 and V is TRBV5-1; the D is unclear. Between the trimmed V and J ends, which lost 0 bases and 8 bases, there was a span of 8 bases. Per the germline V gene, CDR1 is SGHRS and CDR2 is YFSETQ. The CDR3 length is 12 residues. The CDR3 sequence is CASSLDPGGYTF. The CDR3 nucleotides read TGCGCCAGCAGCTTGGATCCGGGGGGCTACACCTTC.

This clonotype occurred many times. The rearrangement uses TRBV10-3 and TRBJ1-2; 9 positions match TRBD1. Germline CDR1 and CDR2: ENHRY and SYGVKD. V lost 4 bases to trimming and J lost 4 bases; unmatched junction nucleotides: 7. The CDR3 length is 15 residues. This chain's CDR3 is CAISGPGQGVYGYTF. In nucleotides, the CDR3 is TGTGCCATCAGTGGACCGGGACAGGGTGTCTATGGCTACACCTTC.

CDR3 sequence: CASSRDSKYEQYF. The CDR3, as DNA: TGCGCCAGCAGCCGGGACAGCAAATACGAGCAGTACTTC. The chain recombines TRBV5-1 with TRBJ2-7; 7 bases are a match to TRBD1. V lost 4 bases and J lost 4; bases outside the gene matches: 5. This CDR3 has 13 amino acids. Per germline, CDR1 SGHRS and CDR2 YFSETQ.

The sample holds a few counts of this clonotype. This rearrangement joins TRBV28 to TRBJ1-1, with 11 bases identical to TRBD1. CDR3 length equals 16 residues. The J segment lost 8 bases and the V segment lost 7 bases, leaving 15 bases of the junction unmatched. Germline CDR1 reads MDHEN; CDR2 reads SYDVKM. The CDR3 loop reads CASKRDRGFSTGEAFF. The CDR3 DNA reads as TGTGCCAGCAAAAGGGACAGGGGGTTTTCAACGGGAGAAGCTTTCTTT.

This clonotype was detected a few times. In this CDR3 the conserved last residue, phenylalanine or tryptophan, is missing, so a read error is likely. DNA of the CDR3: TGTGCCATCAGTCCCGGGACAGGGATTGTGAAGACCCAGTACCTC. This encodes CAISPGTGIVKTQYL. This chain joins TRBV10-3 and TRBJ2-5; 9 bases align to TRBD1. The CDR3 is 15 residues long. Germline lookup yields CDR1 ENHRY and CDR2 SYGVKD. J gave up 6 bases and V 5 bases, and 10 bases lay outside the gene matches.

This clonotype was seen many times. The rearrangement links TRBV18 to TRBJ1-1; the match to TRBD1 covers 7 bases. From germline, CDR1 is KGHSH and CDR2 LQKENI. V shed 2 bases and J 0 bases; nucleotides not matched to a gene: 3. The CDR3 spans 15 residues. The CDR3 nucleotides read TGTGCCAGCTCACCAGCGGGACAGATGAACACTGAAGCTTTCTTT. The encoded protein is CASSPAGQMNTEAFF.

This clonotype has at least ten counts. CDR3 DNA sequence: TGTGCCAGCAGCAGACAGGGGACCCACGAGCAGTACTTC. Its protein product is CASSRQGTHEQYF. This chain links TRBV11-2 with TRBJ2-7; 8 positions match TRBD1. Unmatched junction bases numbered 5, after V lost 5 bases and J lost 5 bases. The CDR3 runs to 13 residues. CDR1 and CDR2 from the germline V gene are SGHAT and FQNNGV.

This clonotype was detected many times. The rearrangement uses TRBV6-2 or TRBV6-3 and TRBJ1-5, with D perhaps TRBD1 (5 bases). This CDR3 spans 15 amino acids. V was cut by 7 bases and J by 2 bases, with 15 bases left in between. CDR1 and CDR2 (germline): MNHEY, SVGEGT. CDR3 bases: TGTGCCAGCAAAGGTTGGGGGACGGGCAATCAGCCCCAGCATTTT. Protein product: CASKGWGTGNQPQHF.

There are many counts of this clonotype. The V call is TRBV6-5, the J call TRBJ1-1; D perhaps matches TRBD1 (6 bases). CDR3 size: 13 residues. The germline V gene has CDR1 MNHEY and CDR2 SVGAGI. V was clipped by 5 bases and J by 7 bases, with 14 bases between them. The CDR3: CASSTEGGGEAFF. The CDR3 DNA reads as TGTGCCAGCAGTACCGAGGGGGGTGGTGAAGCTTTCTTT.

This clonotype has ten or more counts. The chain carries TRBV2 and TRBJ2-7; TRBD2 might be the D (7 bases). The CDR3 has 16 amino acids. V was pared by 7 bases and J by 2 bases, with 21 bases between. Germline CDR1 reads SNHLY; CDR2 reads FYNNEI. The CDR3 loop is CASNPKWGGGPYEQYF. CDR3 nucleotide sequence: TGTGCCAGCAACCCGAAGTGGGGGGGGGGCCCCTACGAGCAGTACTTC.

This rearrangement joins TRBV6-2 or TRBV6-3 to TRBJ2-5; D gene uncertain. Looked up from germline, CDR1 is MNHEY and CDR2 is SVGEGT. V was pared by 0 bases and J by 2 bases, with 10 bases between. The CDR3 runs 15 residues. The CDR3 protein is CASSYSQMRQETQYF. The CDR3 DNA is TGTGCCAGCAGTTACTCGCAGATGCGTCAAGAGACCCAGTACTTC.

This clonotype has at least ten counts. The chain links TRBV7-2 to TRBJ1-5; no clear D. Trimming shortened V by 3 bases and J by 0 bases, and 9 bases separated the two germline ends. Germline loops: CDR1 SGHTA, CDR2 FQGNSA. The CDR3 length is 15 residues. The CDR3 reads CASSFWPVSNQPQHF. CDR3 DNA: TGTGCCAGCAGCTTCTGGCCAGTTAGCAATCAGCCCCAGCATTTT.

This clonotype was counted many times. The rearrangement joins TRBV20-1 to TRBJ2-4; 9 nucleotides align to TRBD2. The CDR3 covers 17 residues. Looked up from germline, CDR1 is DFQATT and CDR2 is SNEGSKA (reference sequence). V lost 0 bases, J lost 8 bases, and 14 bases stayed unmatched. This CDR3 reads CSARDRGSGGAWDIQYF. The CDR3 DNA reads as TGCAGTGCTAGAGATCGTGGTAGCGGGGGCGCGTGGGACATTCAGTACTTC.

About this clonotype: A much larger clone lies a single base off, so this may be a read error. CDR3 bases: TGTGCCTGCAGCAGCGGGACTCAGAGCTCCTACGAGCAGTACTTC. Amino acid sequence: CACSSGTQSSYEQYF. The chain has TRBV13 and TRBJ2-7; TRBD2 aligns across 7 bases. This CDR3 spans 15 amino acids. The germline gives CDR1 PRHDT, CDR2 FYEKMQ (reference sequence).

This clonotype was picked up many times. This chain links TRBV2 with TRBJ1-3; D is uncertain. This CDR3 has 14 amino acids. The germline V and J ends were trimmed by 2 bases and 0 bases, with 5 bases remaining between them. The germline gives CDR1 SNHLY, CDR2 FYNNEI. This CDR3 is CASSESPSGNTIYF. The CDR3 DNA is TGTGCCAGCAGTGAAAGCCCCTCTGGAAACACCATATATTTT.

This clonotype was counted many times. This chain links TRBV12-3 or TRBV12-4 with TRBJ2-7; 8 nucleotides match TRBD1. The CDR3 consists of 14 residues. J was trimmed by 0 bases and V by 6 bases; bases with no gene match: 4. The CDR3 bases are TGTGCCAGCAGCACAGGGGGGAGCTCCTACGAGCAGTACTTC. This sequence encodes CASSTGGSSYEQYF.

V is TRBV4-1 and J is TRBJ2-5; D might be TRBD1 (7 bases). V was shortened by 6 bases and J by 0 bases, with 23 bases between the two germline ends. CDR3 length: 18 residues. CDR1 is MGHRA and CDR2 is YSYEKL in the germline V gene. This CDR3 reads CASSSVRAGQFNQETQYF. The CDR3 DNA is TGCGCCAGCAGTTCCGTAAGGGCGGGACAGTTTAACCAAGAGACCCAGTACTTC.

In its sample, this clonotype was seen many times. The rearrangement links TRBV12-3 or TRBV12-4 to TRBJ1-1; D gene ambiguous. This CDR3 comprises 14 residues. V was clipped by 6 bases and J by 5 bases, with 16 bases between them. CDR3 residues: CASRVALPGTEAFF. In DNA form, the CDR3 reads TGTGCCAGCAGAGTGGCCCTCCCGGGGACTGAAGCTTTCTTT.

This clonotype was observed many times. The chain joins TRBV12-3 or TRBV12-4 to TRBJ2-5, with a possible D match to TRBD2 (5 bases). The ends were cut back, 4 bases at V and 2 bases at J, with 17 bases in the middle. The CDR3 covers 16 residues. The CDR3 region is CASSSANLLGQETQYF. In nucleotides, the CDR3 is TGTGCCAGCAGTTCCGCCAACCTACTAGGGCAAGAGACCCAGTACTTC.

This clonotype was recorded many times. This chain links TRBV10-3 with TRBJ2-7, with D perhaps matching TRBD1 or TRBD2 (6 bases each). Germline V CDR1 and CDR2: ENHRY, SYGVKD. The CDR3 sequence is 13 residues long. V was pared by 6 bases and J by 3 bases, with 12 bases between. CDR3 amino acids: CAIRGGQSYEQYF. CDR3 nucleotide sequence: TGTGCCATCAGGGGAGGACAGAGCTACGAGCAGTACTTC.

This clonotype was observed at least ten times. The rearrangement joins TRBV24-1 to TRBJ1-5; the D is unclear. V dropped 4 bases and J dropped 3 bases, with 12 bases sitting between them. The CDR3 has 15 residues. Per the germline V gene, CDR1 is KGHDR and CDR2 is SFDVKD. CDR3: CATSEGTGFNQPQHF. The CDR3 DNA sequence: TGTGCCACCAGTGAGGGAACCGGATTCAATCAGCCCCAGCATTTT.